The 8 T cell receptor beta chains given below trace back to one sample, sequenced in a study of regulatory T cells in long-lasting Graves disease. Building the TCR beta libraries relied on iRepertoire HTBI primers, and CDR3 regions underwent Arm-PCR. MiXCR, applied by TCRdb to the multiplex PCR reads, yields one record per CDR3 protein. The data contain some 440,000 distinct CDR3 sequences, under 25% of them singletons. As for time point: persistent/refractory GD, antithyroid drugs over 5 years with positive TRAb. PBMCs were the source of the RNA used for TCR sequencing. The material was peripheral blood mononuclear cells (PBMCs), obtained when the disease was refractory, from a patient treated with antithyroid drugs. The receptors derive from a female donor with Graves disease.

This chain joins TRBV28 and TRBJ1-5; the D is unclear. Trimming took 7 bases from V and 5 from J, leaving 6 bases between them. The CDR3 is 11 amino acids. Germline assignment: CDR1 MDHEN and CDR2 SYDVKM. Here the CDR3 DNA reads TGTGCCAGCACCTCCGATCAGCCCCAGCATTTT. It is translated as CASTSDQPQHF.

This clonotype was counted at least ten times. J is TRBJ2-5 and V is TRBV30, with 12 bases identical to TRBD2. The CDR3 contains 16 residues. Trimming took 1 base from V and 3 from J; bases not matched to a gene: 6. The germline V gene encodes CDR1 GTSNPN and CDR2 SVGIG (reference sequence). As DNA, the CDR3 is TGTGCCTGGAGTGCTAGCGGGAGGGCATCGAAAGAGACCCAGTACTTC. It translates to CAWSASGRASKETQYF.

This clonotype was seen more than once but under ten times. The J gene is TRBJ2-6, the V gene TRBV11-3, with D perhaps TRBD1 (5 bases). The CDR3 consists of 17 residues. CDR1 is SGHNT and CDR2 is YENEEA in the germline V gene. Trimming left V 5 bases short and J 0 bases short, with 14 bases between. The CDR3 DNA sequence: TGTGCCAGCAGCCGGGCAGGGTCCACCTCTGGGGCCAACGTCCTGACTTTC. Amino acid sequence: CASSRAGSTSGANVLTF.

This clonotype was seen ten or more times. This chain joins TRBV6-2 or TRBV6-3 and TRBJ2-7; D unresolved. V lost 0 bases to trimming and J lost 7 bases, with 13 bases between them. Germline assignment: CDR1 MNHEY and CDR2 SVGEGT. The CDR3 spans 14 residues. For the CDR3, the DNA is TGTGCCAGCAGTTACTCGGAGCCTCCTAGTGAGCAGTACTTC. It specifies CASSYSEPPSEQYF.

The V call is TRBV7-2, the J call TRBJ2-2; no firm D call. The length of the CDR3 is 13 residues. Germline V lookup: CDR1 SGHTA, CDR2 FQGNSA. V lost 4 bases, J lost 5 bases, and 8 bases lay in between. The CDR3, as DNA: TGTGCCAGCAGCTCCCATGATACCGGGGAGCTGTTTTTT. Translation: CASSSHDTGELFF.

The gene calls are TRBV14 and TRBJ2-3; possible D gene TRBD2, 6 bases. CDR3 size: 14 residues. Trimming stripped 4 bases from V and 7 bases from J, with 15 bases between. Germline V gene data show CDR1 as SGHDN and CDR2 as FVKESK. In DNA, the CDR3 is TGTGCCAGCAGCCGCGGGGTCGGTCGGAATACGCAGTATTTT. This encodes CASSRGVGRNTQYF.

This clonotype was seen ten or more times. The chain joins TRBV28 to TRBJ2-5, with D perhaps given as TRBD1 or TRBD2 (5 bases each). The CDR3 contains 13 residues. Trimming left V 4 bases short and J 4 bases short, with 10 bases between. The germline gives CDR1 MDHEN, CDR2 SYDVKM. The DNA of the CDR3 is TGTGCCAGCAGTTGGACTGGGGGAGAGACCCAGTACTTC. Protein product: CASSWTGGETQYF.

There are many counts of this clonotype. Here the CDR3 DNA reads TGTGCCAGCAGCTTATTCGCGGGATCGGGGGAGCTGTTTTTT. Translated: CASSLFAGSGELFF. The chain uses TRBV7-3 and TRBJ2-2; TRBD2 might be the D (6 bases). Germline CDR1 reads SGHTA; CDR2 reads FQGTGA. This CDR3 comprises 14 residues. The ends were cut back, 2 bases at V and 8 bases at J, with 12 bases in the middle.